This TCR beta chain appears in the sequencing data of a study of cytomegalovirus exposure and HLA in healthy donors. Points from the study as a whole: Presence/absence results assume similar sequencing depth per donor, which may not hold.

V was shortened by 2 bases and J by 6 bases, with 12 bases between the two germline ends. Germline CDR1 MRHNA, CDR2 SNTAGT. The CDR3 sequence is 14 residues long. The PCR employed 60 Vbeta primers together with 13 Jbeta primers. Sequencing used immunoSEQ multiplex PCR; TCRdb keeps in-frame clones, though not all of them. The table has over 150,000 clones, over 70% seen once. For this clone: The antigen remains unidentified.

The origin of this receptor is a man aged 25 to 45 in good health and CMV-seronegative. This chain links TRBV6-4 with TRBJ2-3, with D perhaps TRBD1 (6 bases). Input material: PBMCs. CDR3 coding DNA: TGTGCCAGCAGTGACAGGGGGAAGAGCGATACGCAGTATTTT. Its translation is CASSDRGKSDTQYF.